This T cell receptor beta chain was captured in a study of cytomegalovirus exposure and HLA in healthy donors. This clone appeared a single time. CDR3 length: 14 amino acids. Germline assignment: CDR1 LNHDA and CDR2 SQIVND (reference sequence). V lost 6 bases and J lost 5; bases outside the gene matches: 7. The PCR made use of 60 Vbeta and 13 Jbeta primers. The method was immunoSEQ multiplex PCR; TCRdb's version includes in-frame clones alone and lacks a portion of them. In the table there are fewer than 150,000 clones, about 68% of which are singletons. This TCR derives from a human donor in good health. The specimen sequenced was PBMCs. The chain uses TRBV19 and TRBJ2-5; 9 bases fit TRBD1. Here the CDR3 reads CASSEQQGAETQYF. As DNA, the CDR3 is TGTGCCAGTAGCGAACAACAGGGGGCTGAGACCCAGTACTTC.